The 9 T cell receptor beta chains reported below all come from one sample, sequenced in a study of T cells in Graves' hyperthyroidism and ophthalmopathy. Amplification of TCR beta CDR3 regions used RNA as the template. The TCR CDR3 first-round RT-PCR relied on the HTBI primer set. TCRdb re-called the multiplex PCR reads with MiXCR, one entry per CDR3 protein. The repertoire holds 500,000 to 650,000 distinct CDR3 sequences, with around 43% as singletons. Source material: peripheral blood or thyroid tissue (not recorded which). These receptors came from an adult woman with Graves' disease, either hyperthyroidism or ophthalmopathy (not recorded which).

This clonotype occurred many times. This rearrangement joins TRBV12-3 or TRBV12-4 to TRBJ1-5; TRBD1 agrees at 8 bases. CDR3 length equals 14 residues. V was clipped by 6 bases and J by 7 bases; unmatched bases: 8. CDR3 DNA sequence: TGTGCCAGCAGCCCGACAGGGGTCGGACAGCCCCAGCATTTT. Protein sequence: CASSPTGVGQPQHF.

The V gene is TRBV7-2, the J gene TRBJ2-7; 7 nucleotides line up with TRBD1. Germline V gene lookup returns CDR1 SGHTA and CDR2 FQGNSA. There are 12 residues in the CDR3. V was clipped by 5 bases and J by 6 bases; unmatched bases: 4. The CDR3 loop reads CASSRDRVEQYF. The CDR3 DNA reads TGTGCCAGCAGCCGTGACAGGGTCGAGCAGTACTTC.

The V and J genes are TRBV20-1 and TRBJ2-7; 12 bases align to TRBD2. V was clipped by 6 bases and J by 4 bases; unmatched bases: 4. The germline V gene has CDR1 DFQATT and CDR2 SNEGSKA (reference sequence). The CDR3 contains 13 residues. This CDR3 reads CSAGTSGRYEQYF. The CDR3 DNA is TGCAGTGCCGGAACTAGCGGGAGGTACGAGCAGTACTTC.

This rearrangement joins TRBV29-1 to TRBJ2-7; D may match TRBD1 or TRBD2 (5 bases each). Germline V gene sequence: CDR1 SQVTM, CDR2 ANQGSEA. The CDR3 is 13 amino acids. The V end lost 8 bases, the J end lost 3 bases, and 17 bases lay between the germline ends. The CDR3 sequence: CSNRWGSHYEQYF. CDR3 DNA: TGCAGCAACCGGTGGGGGAGTCACTACGAGCAGTACTTC.

The chain recombines TRBV20-1 with TRBJ2-1; a possible D gene is TRBD2 (6 bases). V was clipped by 6 bases and J by 6 bases, with 15 bases between them. This CDR3 is built from 13 residues. Germline V CDR1 and CDR2: DFQATT, SNEGSKA (reference sequence). The chain's CDR3 is CSARRDFRNEQFF. The CDR3 coding sequence is TGCAGTGCCCGAAGGGACTTTCGCAATGAGCAGTTCTTC.

The gene calls are TRBV29-1 and TRBJ2-5; D is perhaps TRBD1 (6 bases). Trimming pared 4 bases from V and 3 bases from J, leaving 12 bases between. Germline V gene data show CDR1 as SQVTM and CDR2 as ANQGSEA. The CDR3 covers 13 residues. In DNA form, the CDR3 reads TGCAGCGTTGCCCTGGGGACAAAAGAGACCCAGTACTTC. As protein: CSVALGTKETQYF.

This rearrangement joins TRBV29-1 to TRBJ1-1, with 7 bases identical to TRBD1. The CDR3 extends over 13 amino acids. V trimming: 6 bases; J trimming: 0 bases; junction bases outside the gene matches: 4. Germline values: CDR1 SQVTM, CDR2 ANQGSEA. The CDR3 DNA reads TGCAGCGTGCCGGGACAGCTGAACACTGAAGCTTTCTTT. This translates into CSVPGQLNTEAFF.

The chain has TRBV12-3 or TRBV12-4 and TRBJ1-1; D gene uncertain. The CDR3 runs 10 residues. V lost 2 bases and J 11 bases, leaving 6 bases between the germline ends. The CDR3 DNA reads TGTGCCAGCAGTTTAAACGGGGCTTTCTTT. It codes for CASSLNGAFF.

The gene calls are TRBV29-1 and TRBJ1-2; tentatively, D is TRBD1 (6 bases). Per the germline V gene, CDR1 is SQVTM and CDR2 is ANQGSEA. V dropped 3 bases and J dropped 4 bases, with 15 bases sitting between them. This CDR3 region has 14 residues. The CDR3 is CSVDRTAGFYGYTF. The CDR3 DNA follows: TGCAGCGTTGATCGGACAGCCGGATTCTATGGCTACACCTTC. The full variable domain, completed using reference TRBV29-1 and TRBJ1-2, is SAVISQKPSRDICQRGTSLTIQCQVDSQVTMMFWYRQQPGQSLTLIATANQGSEATYESGFVIDKFPISRPNLTFSTLTVSNMSPEDSSIYLCSVDRTAGFYGYTFGSGTRLTVV.